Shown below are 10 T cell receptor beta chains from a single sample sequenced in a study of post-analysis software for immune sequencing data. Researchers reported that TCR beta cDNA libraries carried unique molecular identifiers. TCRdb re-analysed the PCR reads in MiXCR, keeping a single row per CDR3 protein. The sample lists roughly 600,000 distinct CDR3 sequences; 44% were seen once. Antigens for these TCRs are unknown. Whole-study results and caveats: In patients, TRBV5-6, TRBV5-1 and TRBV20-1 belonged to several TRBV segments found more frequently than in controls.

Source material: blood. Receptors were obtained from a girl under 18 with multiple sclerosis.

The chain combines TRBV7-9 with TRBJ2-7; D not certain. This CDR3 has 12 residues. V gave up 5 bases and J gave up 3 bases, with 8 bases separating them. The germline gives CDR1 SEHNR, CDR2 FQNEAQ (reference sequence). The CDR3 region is CASSPRVYEQYF. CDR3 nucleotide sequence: TGTGCCAGCAGCCCCCGGGTCTACGAGCAGTACTTC.

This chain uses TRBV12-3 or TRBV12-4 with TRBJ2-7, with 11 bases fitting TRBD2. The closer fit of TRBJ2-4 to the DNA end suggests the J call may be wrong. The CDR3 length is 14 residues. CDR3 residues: CASSFTSGSNIQYF. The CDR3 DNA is TGTGCCAGCAGTTTTACTAGCGGGAGTAACATTCAGTACTTC.

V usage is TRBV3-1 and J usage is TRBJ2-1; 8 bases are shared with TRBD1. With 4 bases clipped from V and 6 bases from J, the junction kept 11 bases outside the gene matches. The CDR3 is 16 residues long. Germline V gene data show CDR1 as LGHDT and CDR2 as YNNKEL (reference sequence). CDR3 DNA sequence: TGTGCCAGCAGCCTCGGACAGGGTTTAGGAGGCAATGAGCAGTTCTTC. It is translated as CASSLGQGLGGNEQFF.

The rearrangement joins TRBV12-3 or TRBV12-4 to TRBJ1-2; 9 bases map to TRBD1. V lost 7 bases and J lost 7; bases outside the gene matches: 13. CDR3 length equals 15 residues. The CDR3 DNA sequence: TGTGCCAGCATTTCCCTAAGGGGACAGGGAACTGGCTACACCTTC. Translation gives CASISLRGQGTGYTF.

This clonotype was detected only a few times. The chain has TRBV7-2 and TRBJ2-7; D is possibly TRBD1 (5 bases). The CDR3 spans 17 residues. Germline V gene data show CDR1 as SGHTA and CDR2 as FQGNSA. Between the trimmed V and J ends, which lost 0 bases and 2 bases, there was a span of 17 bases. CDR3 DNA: TGTGCCAGCAGCTTAGCTTTTGGACACCGCCACCCCTACGAGCAGTACTTC. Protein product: CASSLAFGHRHPYEQYF.

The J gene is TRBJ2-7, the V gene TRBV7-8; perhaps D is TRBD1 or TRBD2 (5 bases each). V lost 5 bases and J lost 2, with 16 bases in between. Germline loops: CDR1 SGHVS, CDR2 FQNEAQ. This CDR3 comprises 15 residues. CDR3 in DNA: TGTGCCAGCAGCGTCGGGACCGTCTTAGCCTACGAGCAGTACTTC. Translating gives CASSVGTVLAYEQYF.

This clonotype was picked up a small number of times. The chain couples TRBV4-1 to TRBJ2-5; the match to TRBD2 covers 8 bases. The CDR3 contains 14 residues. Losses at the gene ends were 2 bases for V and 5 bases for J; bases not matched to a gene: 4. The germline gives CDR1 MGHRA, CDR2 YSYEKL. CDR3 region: CASSQPGGRETQYF. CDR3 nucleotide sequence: TGCGCCAGCAGCCAACCGGGGGGGCGGGAGACCCAGTACTTC.

The CDR3 region has the DNA TGCGCCAGCAGTGAGTCCAAAGTAGCGGTGAATGAAAAACTGTTTTTT. It specifies CASSESKVAVNEKLFF. The gene calls are TRBV10-2 and TRBJ1-4, with D uncertain. V was trimmed by 0 bases and J by 5 bases, leaving 13 bases between them. This CDR3 contains 16 residues. Germline CDR1 reads WSHSY; CDR2 reads SAAADI.

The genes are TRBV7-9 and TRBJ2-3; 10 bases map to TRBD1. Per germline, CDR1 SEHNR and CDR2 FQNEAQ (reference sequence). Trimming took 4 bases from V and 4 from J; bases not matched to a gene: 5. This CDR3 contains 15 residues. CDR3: CASSYDRGRADTQYF. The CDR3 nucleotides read TGTGCCAGCAGCTATGACAGGGGGCGAGCAGATACGCAGTATTTT.

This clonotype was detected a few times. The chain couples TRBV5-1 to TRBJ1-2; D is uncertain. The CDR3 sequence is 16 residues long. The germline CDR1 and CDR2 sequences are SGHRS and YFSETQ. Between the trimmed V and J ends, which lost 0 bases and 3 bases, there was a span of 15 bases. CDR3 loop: CASSLGPATLDYGYTF. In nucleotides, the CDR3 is TGCGCCAGCAGCTTGGGGCCGGCGACCCTCGACTATGGCTACACCTTC.